This record covers a single T cell receptor beta chain. Its antigen is not known. Assay used: immunoSEQ multiplex PCR; TCRdb lists only in-frame clones, some missing. The data contain about 130,000 clones, approximately 86% of them singletons. The data stem from a study of T cell responses to AZD1222 COVID-19 vaccine. Looked up from germline, CDR1 is SNHLY and CDR2 is FYNNEI. Trimming stripped 6 bases from V and 7 bases from J, with 9 bases between. CDR3 size: 11 residues. Study-wide results and limits: Samples come after the peak T cell response, not at day 14. Spike was spanned by vaccine-associated CD4 TCRs, with dominance at 160-218 and 743-854. In a largely white British group with more females than males, clonal diversity was possibly underestimated. The breadth and depth of Spike-specific TCRs increased once two AZD1222 doses had been given.

This chain connects TRBV2 to TRBJ1-2; D gene uncertain. The source material was peripheral blood, sampled on day 0 of AZD1222 vaccination. The source of this sequence is an adult in good health. CDR3 amino acids: CASSYDTGYTF. Written as DNA, the CDR3 is TGTGCCAGCAGCTACGACACTGGCTACACCTTC.